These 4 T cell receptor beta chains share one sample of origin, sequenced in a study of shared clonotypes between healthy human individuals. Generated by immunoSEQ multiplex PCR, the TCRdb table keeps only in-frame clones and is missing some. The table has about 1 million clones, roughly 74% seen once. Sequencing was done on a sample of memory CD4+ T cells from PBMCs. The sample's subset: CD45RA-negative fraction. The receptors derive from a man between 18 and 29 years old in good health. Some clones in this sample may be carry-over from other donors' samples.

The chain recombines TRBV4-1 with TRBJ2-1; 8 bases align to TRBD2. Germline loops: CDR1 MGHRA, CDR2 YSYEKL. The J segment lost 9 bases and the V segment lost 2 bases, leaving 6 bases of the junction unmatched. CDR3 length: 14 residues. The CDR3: CASSQLEAGAEQFF. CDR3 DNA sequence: TGCGCCAGCAGCCAATTGGAAGCGGGAGCTGAGCAGTTCTTC.

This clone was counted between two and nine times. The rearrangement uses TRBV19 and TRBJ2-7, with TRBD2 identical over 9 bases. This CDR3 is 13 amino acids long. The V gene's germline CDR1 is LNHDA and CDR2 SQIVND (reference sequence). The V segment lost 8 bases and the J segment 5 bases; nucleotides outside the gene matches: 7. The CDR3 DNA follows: TGTGCCAGTGAGGTAGCGGGAGCGAACGAGCAGTACTTC. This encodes CASEVAGANEQYF.

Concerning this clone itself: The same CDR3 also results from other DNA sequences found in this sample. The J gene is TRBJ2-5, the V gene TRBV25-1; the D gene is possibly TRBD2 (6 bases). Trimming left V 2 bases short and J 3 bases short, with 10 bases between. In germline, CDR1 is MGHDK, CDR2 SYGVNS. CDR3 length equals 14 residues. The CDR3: CASSEGGREETQYF. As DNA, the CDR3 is TGTGCCAGCAGTGAAGGGGGGAGAGAAGAGACCCAGTACTTC.

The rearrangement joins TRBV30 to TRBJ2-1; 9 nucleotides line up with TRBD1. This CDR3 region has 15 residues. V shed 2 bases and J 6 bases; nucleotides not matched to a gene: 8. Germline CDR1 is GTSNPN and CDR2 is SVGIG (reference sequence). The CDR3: CAWSPWDRASNEQFF. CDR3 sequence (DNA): TGTGCCTGGAGTCCTTGGGACAGGGCTTCCAATGAGCAGTTCTTC.